This T cell receptor beta chain was found in a study of lymphopenia after photon versus proton radiotherapy. V was clipped by 0 bases and J by 7 bases, with 12 bases between them. The V gene's germline CDR1 is MNHNS and CDR2 SASEGT. This CDR3 has 14 residues. Only in-frame clones appear in the TCRdb table, and some are missing; sequencing was by immunoSEQ multiplex PCR. The sample lists some 20,000 clones, about four fifths occurring once. Study observations and caveats: In patients who died, overall survival fell as post-nadir TCR diversity dropped more. Authors raise, but do not show, better survival with proton therapy.

A note on this clone: The antigen remains unidentified.

The V and J genes are TRBV6-1 and TRBJ1-2; weak D call: TRBD1 (5 bases). This receptor was obtained from a woman aged 45-59 years with pancreatic cancer. Here the sequenced sample was peripheral blood, taken from a patient treated with photon-based radiotherapy. This chain's CDR3 is CASSEARGYAGYTF. Here the CDR3 DNA reads TGTGCCAGCAGTGAAGCGCGGGGCTACGCTGGCTACACCTTC.